The present T cell receptor (beta chain) was sequenced within a study of patients and donors after allogeneic stem cell transplantation. MiXCR, run by TCRdb on the RT-PCR reads, gives a single entry per CDR3 protein. The repertoire has around 170,000 distinct CDR3 sequences, approximately 24% of them found once; the top ten carry about 25%. CDR1 is ENHRY, CDR2 SYGVKD, per germline. This CDR3 is built from 16 residues. Unmatched junction bases numbered 7, after V lost 6 bases and J lost 1 base. What was sequenced was blood, either unsorted or a sorted T cell fraction (not recorded which). This TCR derives from a human donor who was either an allogeneic HSCT recipient or a stem cell or donor lymphocyte infusion donor (not recorded which). It is not recorded whose cells these are; they may come from a transplant donor. J is TRBJ2-2 and V is TRBV10-3; 8 bases agree with TRBD1. DNA of the CDR3: TGTGCCATCAGCCCAACGGACAGGGTGAACACCGGGGAGCTGTTTTTT. This sequence encodes CAISPTDRVNTGELFF.